This T cell receptor beta chain was observed in a study of blood T cell repertoires in COVID-19 (dated by TCRdb to about 2020). Regarding the research as a whole: Collaborator samples came from the United States, Italy and Spain and covered acute and convalescent phases of COVID-19. The prospective study material was composed of cDNA or gDNA derived from T cells, B-cell-depleted T cells, or PBMCs. Subjects who had been exposed to COVID-19, were actively infected with it, or had recovered from it provided the deeply sampled blood TCRbeta repertoires that made up the dataset. The repertoires were released in a freely available public database intended as a resource for research on the immune response to SARS-CoV-2. The samples were drawn from the first 160 participants of the ongoing ImmuneRACE study and from about 1,200 subjects provided by 6 global collaborators. The sample metadata nearly always contained a de-identified subject ID, COVID-19 status, age in years and sex. HLA class I and class II types, where available, came from metadata supplied by the sample provider rather than from assay-based typing. Study-level results and caveats: How much clinical and demographic metadata was included differed by source and by participant, and the metadata was provided uncurated.

The immunoSEQ Assay, a bias-controlled multiplex PCR, was used to amplify TCRbeta CDR3 regions from genomic DNA. The original methods were these. Nucleated cell counts per sample were estimated from amplification of reference gene primers within the assay. Sequence reads were collapsed and filtered to measure the absolute abundance of every unique TCRbeta CDR3 rearrangement. For each sample, productive Simpson clonality was calculated by taking the square root of Simpson's diversity index across productive rearrangements. Imported from immuneACCESS, the table was reduced by TCRdb to in-frame sequences with V and J called. These copies leave out some clones; in studies compared against another copy, an unresolved V gene accounts for under half, and the cause of the remainder is not known. That table supplies the V and J calls and clone size; D and trimming were determined from the DNA. The sample profile shows some 43,000 clones; approximately 84% of them were found once. The top ten constitute 4% to 5.5% of the sample.

As to this clone: What this receptor recognizes is not known. No much larger clone is present one base from it, and per-base qualities are unavailable.

The CDR3 contains 14 residues, cysteine and phenylalanine counted. Only CDR3 DNA is held: 42 bases, read in frame from base 1. V is shortened by 5 bases, J by 6 bases, and the region joining them spans 13 bases. The germline V gene supplies CDR1 SGHAT and CDR2 FQNNGV. Whole blood was collected in K2EDTA tubes by collaborating institutions according to the institutions' own protocols. For TCRbeta analysis, collaborators shipped samples as frozen whole blood, isolated PBMCs, or DNA extracted from either of those sample types. This receptor was obtained from a man in his forties or fifties with active COVID-19. Rearrangement joined TRBV11-2 to TRBJ2-2; a weak D assignment points to TRBD2 (6 bases agree). Sequencing was performed on peripheral blood. In nucleotide form, the sequence is TGTGCCAGCAGCAGGGCCCTAGCGTCCGGGGAGCTGTTTTTT. This sequence encodes CASSRALASGELFF.